This T cell receptor (beta chain) is from a study of PD-L1 blockade in urothelial cancer. Study overall: In terms of prior chemotherapy, patients had received 0 to 3 regimens. T cells were recovered from blood samples at a median of roughly 130,000.

In the case of this clone: The antigen is undetermined.

TCRdb's copy holds only in-frame clones and misses some; the assay was immunoSEQ multiplex PCR. The data hold about 120,000 clones, with roughly 82% observed a single time. Time point described: peripheral blood 6 weeks after treatment start. There were between 1 and 8 samples from each patient, taken pretreatment and on-treatment. There are 15 residues in the CDR3. Germline CDR1 SQVTM, CDR2 ANQGSEA. V lost 5 bases and J lost 4; bases outside the gene matches: 10. General observations from the study: Durable benefit was linked to greater 3-week expansion of tumor-associated blood clones.

The clonotype comes from a man aged 45-65 years with urothelial cancer. The rearrangement links TRBV29-1 to TRBJ2-1; 8 bases fit TRBD1. The sequencing here drew on PBMCs, taken around atezolizumab (anti-PD-L1) treatment. CDR3 sequence (DNA): TGCAGCGTTTGTCTAGATCAGGGGGCTTACAATGAGCAGTTCTTC. It is translated as CSVCLDQGAYNEQFF.